This TCR beta chain was observed in a study of a mutant IDH1 vaccine in newly diagnosed glioma. About the research overall: Earlier treatment was radiotherapy, temozolomide, or both, with most getting both. Broader study findings: Changes to the top peripheral T cell clonotypes appeared unrelated to pseudoprogression.

Profiling relied on immunoSEQ multiplex PCR, and the TCRdb table lists in-frame clones only, not all of them. The repertoire includes 15,000 or so clones, around four fifths of them detected once, and about 9% sits in the top ten. Concerning this clone itself: Its antigen remains unidentified.

The sample's time point: baseline, week 1 (first vaccination visit). The treatment denotes: pre-vaccination baseline after standard-of-care therapy. The sequence was obtained from a middle-aged man with glioma. Source: PBMCs, taken from a glioma patient treated with radiotherapy, temozolomide or both.

As DNA, the CDR3 is TGTGCCATCAGTCCCGGGACAGGGAAAGACGGCTACAATGAGCAGTTCTTC. The encoded protein is CAISPGTGKDGYNEQFF. The chain couples TRBV10-3 to TRBJ2-1, with TRBD1 matching over 9 bases. The CDR3 runs 17 residues. Per germline, CDR1 ENHRY and CDR2 SYGVKD. The J segment lost 3 bases and the V segment lost 5 bases, leaving 11 bases of the junction unmatched.